This T cell receptor beta chain was obtained from a study of shared clonotypes between healthy human individuals. The authors ran the assay at deep level. It was approximately 0.2 ug DNA, 31,000 or so T cell genomes, that sorted-subset replicate PCRs used. Assay used: immunoSEQ multiplex PCR; TCRdb lists only in-frame clones, some missing. Among roughly 2.5 million clones listed, more than 90% were seen once. Remarks on this clone: What it recognizes is unknown.

Findings and caveats of the study: When compared with the clonotypes that were shared by all four sorted-subset donors, the non-shared clonotypes turned out to have lower generation probabilities.

The V gene lost 4 bases and the J gene lost 2 bases, with 15 bases spanning the gap. The CDR3 covers 15 residues. The germline gives CDR1 SGHRS, CDR2 YFSETQ. The chain carries TRBV5-1 and TRBJ1-1; D unresolved. The clonotype comes from a man aged 18 to 30 in good health. The sequencing input was naive CD4+ T cells sorted from blood. Subset: CD45RA+ positively selected. In DNA form, the CDR3 reads TGCGCCAGCAGCGGGAGAACCGCGGGTAACACTGAAGCTTTCTTT. Protein: CASSGRTAGNTEAFF.